The clone carrying this T cell receptor beta chain was found many times. The germline V gene encodes CDR1 MNHNY and CDR2 SVGAGI (reference sequence). CDR3 size: 14 residues. Trimming removed 2 bases at V and 7 bases at J, with 14 bases between. RNA transcripts provided the source from which TCR beta CDR3 regions were amplified. TCR CDR3 underwent first-round RT-PCR with the HTBI primer set. Via MiXCR, TCRdb re-called the multiplex PCR reads, giving one row per CDR3 protein. The repertoire has about 420,000 distinct CDR3 sequences, roughly 13% of them found once; the top ten carry around 5.3%. This specimen belongs to a study of T cells in Graves' hyperthyroidism and ophthalmopathy.

This receptor was obtained from a woman aged 18-29 years with Graves' hyperthyroidism. Sequencing was performed on blood. V is TRBV6-6 and J is TRBJ1-2, with a weak D call TRBD1 (5 bases). DNA for the CDR3: TGTGCCAGCAGTTACAGCAGGGCCCCCGGTGGCTACACCTTC. Translated: CASSYSRAPGGYTF.